This T cell receptor (beta chain) was obtained from a study of T cell responses to AZD1222 COVID-19 vaccine. Study-wide points: Per reports, nearly half of all spike-specific TCRs target regions that are unmutated in variants.

Comments on this clone: Its antigen is currently unknown.

This CDR3 spans 15 amino acids. Produced via immunoSEQ multiplex PCR; TCRdb's table is partial and in-frame only. The sample lists tens of thousands of clones, more than 80% occurring once. Specimen: peripheral blood, collected on day 0 of MenACWY control vaccination. The source of this sequence is an adult in good health. This chain links TRBV21-1 with TRBJ1-1. TRBV21-1 is shown as a pseudogene. The CDR3: CASSKVRGEDTEAFF. The CDR3 nucleotides read TGTGCCAGCAGCAAAGTGAGGGGGGAAGACACTGAAGCTTTCTTT.